This T cell receptor beta chain originates from a study of blood T cell repertoires in COVID-19. Study background: The study drew acute and convalescent COVID-19 samples from the United States, Italy and Spain.

The trim removed 7 bases at V and 4 bases at J, leaving 8 bases unmatched. Germline assignment: CDR1 SNHLY and CDR2 FYNNEI. This CDR3 is 16 amino acids long. TCRdb keeps only in-frame clones here, not all; method: immunoSEQ multiplex PCR. This table holds approximately 180,000 clones, over 75% found once. This clonotype was sampled from a person aged 70 to 85 with COVID-19, enrolled during active disease. The sample comprised peripheral blood. The V and J genes are TRBV2 and TRBJ2-3; TRBD2 matches at 13 bases. The CDR3, as DNA: TGTGCCAGCACTCTAGGACTAGCGGGAGTGTCAGATACGCAGTATTTT. Encoded protein: CASTLGLAGVSDTQYF.